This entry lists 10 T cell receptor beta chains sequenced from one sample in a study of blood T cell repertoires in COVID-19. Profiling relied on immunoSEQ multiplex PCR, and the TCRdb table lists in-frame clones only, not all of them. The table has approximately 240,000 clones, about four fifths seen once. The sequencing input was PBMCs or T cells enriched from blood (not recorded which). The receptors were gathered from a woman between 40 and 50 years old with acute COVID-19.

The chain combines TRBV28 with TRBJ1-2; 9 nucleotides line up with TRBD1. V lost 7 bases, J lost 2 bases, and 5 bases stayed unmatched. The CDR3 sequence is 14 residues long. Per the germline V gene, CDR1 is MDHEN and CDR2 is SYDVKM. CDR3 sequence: CASKTGQGNYGYTF. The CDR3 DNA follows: TGTGCCAGCAAAACAGGACAGGGGAACTATGGCTACACCTTC.

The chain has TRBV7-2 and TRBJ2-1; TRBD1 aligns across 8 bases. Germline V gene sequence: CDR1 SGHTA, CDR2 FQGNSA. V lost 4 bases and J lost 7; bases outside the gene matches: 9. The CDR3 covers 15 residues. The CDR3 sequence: CASSSLGQGFNEQFF. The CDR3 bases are TGTGCCAGCAGCTCTCTAGGACAGGGTTTTAATGAGCAGTTCTTC.

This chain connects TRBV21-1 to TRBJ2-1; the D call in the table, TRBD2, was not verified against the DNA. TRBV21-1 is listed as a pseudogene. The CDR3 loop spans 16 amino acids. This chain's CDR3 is CASKQTSGGARNEQFF. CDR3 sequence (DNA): TGTGCCAGCAAGCAAACTAGCGGGGGGGCAAGGAATGAGCAGTTCTTC.

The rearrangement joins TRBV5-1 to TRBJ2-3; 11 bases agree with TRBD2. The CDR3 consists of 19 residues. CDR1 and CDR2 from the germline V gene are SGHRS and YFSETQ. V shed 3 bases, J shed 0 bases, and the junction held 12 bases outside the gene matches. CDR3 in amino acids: CASSSAGTSGSTSTDTQYF. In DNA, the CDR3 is TGCGCCAGCAGCTCCGCGGGGACTAGCGGCTCTACTAGCACAGATACGCAGTATTTT.

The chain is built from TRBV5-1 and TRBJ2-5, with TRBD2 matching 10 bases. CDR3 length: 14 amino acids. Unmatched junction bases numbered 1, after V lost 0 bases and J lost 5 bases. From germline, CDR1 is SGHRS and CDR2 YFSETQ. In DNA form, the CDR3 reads TGCGCCAGCAGCTTGGAACTAGCGGGGGAGACCCAGTACTTC. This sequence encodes CASSLELAGETQYF.

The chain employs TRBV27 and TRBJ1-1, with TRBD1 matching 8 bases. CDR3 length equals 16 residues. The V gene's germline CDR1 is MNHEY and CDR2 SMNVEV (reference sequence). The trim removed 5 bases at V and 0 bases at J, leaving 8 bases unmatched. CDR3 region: CASSPGQGRVNTEAFF. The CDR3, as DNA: TGTGCCAGCAGTCCCGGACAGGGAAGGGTGAACACTGAAGCTTTCTTT.

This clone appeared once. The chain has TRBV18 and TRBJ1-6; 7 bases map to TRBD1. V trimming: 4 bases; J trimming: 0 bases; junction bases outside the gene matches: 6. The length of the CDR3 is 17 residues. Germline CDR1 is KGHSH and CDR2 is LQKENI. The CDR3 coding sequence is TGTGCCAGCTCACAAGACAGGGCCAACTCCTATAATTCACCCCTCCACTTT. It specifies CASSQDRANSYNSPLHF. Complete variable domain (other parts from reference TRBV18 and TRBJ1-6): NAGVMQNPRHLVRRRGQEARLRCSPMKGHSHVYWYRQLPEEGLKFMVYLQKENIIDESGMPKERFSAEFPKEGPSILRIQQVVRGDSAAYFCASSQDRANSYNSPLHFGNGTRLTVT.

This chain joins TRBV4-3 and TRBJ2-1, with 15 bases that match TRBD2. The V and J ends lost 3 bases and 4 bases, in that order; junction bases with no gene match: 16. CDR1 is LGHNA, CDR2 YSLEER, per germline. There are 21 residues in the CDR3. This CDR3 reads CASSHSPPGTSGGPKYNEQFF. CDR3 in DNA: TGCGCCAGCAGCCATTCCCCCCCCGGGACTAGCGGGGGGCCAAAGTACAATGAGCAGTTCTTC.

This CDR3 is CASSLASWQGGGEQFF. The DNA for the CDR3 is TGTGCCAGCAGCTTAGCGTCCTGGCAGGGTGGTGGTGAGCAGTTCTTC. The chain has TRBV7-3 and TRBJ2-1; possibly TRBD1 for D (5 bases). This CDR3 comprises 16 residues. Germline loops: CDR1 SGHTA, CDR2 FQGTGA. V lost 2 bases, J lost 9 bases, and 20 bases lay in between.

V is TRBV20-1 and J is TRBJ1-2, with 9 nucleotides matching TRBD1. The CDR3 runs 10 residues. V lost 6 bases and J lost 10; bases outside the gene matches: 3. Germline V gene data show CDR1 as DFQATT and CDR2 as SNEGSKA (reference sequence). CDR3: CSARDRDYTF. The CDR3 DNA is TGCAGTGCGCGGGACAGGGACTACACCTTC.